This TCR beta chain was captured by sequencing in a study of CD8+CD57+ T cells in acquired aplastic anemia. Whole-study context: On average, sorted CD4+ and CD8+ cells gave roughly 3 ug of DNA. Study-level points and caveats: Overlap between patients and controls comprised about 28 CD8+ CDR3 sequences. For CD8+ Simpson's diversity, patients and controls showed no significant difference.

Between the trimmed V and J ends, which lost 1 base and 5 bases, there was a span of 14 bases. The CDR3 consists of 15 residues. Germline V gives CDR1 SGHTA, CDR2 FQGNSA. In patients chosen for sequencing, flow cytometry had shown CD8+CD57+ cell expansion. Untreated patients provided the blood samples, with no therapy given before sampling. Genomic DNA provided the template from which TCR beta VDJ and CDR3 profiles were obtained. TCRdb independently ran MiXCR on the reads; one entry per CDR3 protein. Found here are just over 450,000 distinct CDR3 sequences, roughly a third of them singletons; the top ten hold less than 0.85%. This clonotype was seen a few times. What it recognizes is unknown.

The chain uses TRBV7-2 and TRBJ2-5, with D unresolved. Material for sequencing was sorted CD4+, CD8+, or CD8+CD57+ T cells (not recorded which) from PBMCs. The receptor comes from a human donor with aplastic anemia. CDR3 protein: CASSLVWATGETQYF. The DNA for the CDR3 is TGTGCCAGCAGCTTAGTTTGGGCCACCGGGGAGACCCAGTACTTC.